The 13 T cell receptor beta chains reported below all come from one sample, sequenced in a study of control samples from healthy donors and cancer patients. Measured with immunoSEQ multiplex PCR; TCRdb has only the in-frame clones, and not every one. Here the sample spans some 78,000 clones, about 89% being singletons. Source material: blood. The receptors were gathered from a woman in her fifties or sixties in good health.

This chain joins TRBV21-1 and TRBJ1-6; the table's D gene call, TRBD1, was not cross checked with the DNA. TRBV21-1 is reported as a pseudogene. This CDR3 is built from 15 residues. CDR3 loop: CASSTSTGDNSPLHF. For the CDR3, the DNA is TGTGCCAGCAGCACCTCCACAGGGGATAATTCACCCCTCCACTTT.

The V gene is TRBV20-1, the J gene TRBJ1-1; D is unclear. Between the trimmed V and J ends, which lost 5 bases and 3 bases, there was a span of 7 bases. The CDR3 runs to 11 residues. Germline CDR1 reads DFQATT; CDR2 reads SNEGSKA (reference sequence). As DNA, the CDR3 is TGCAGTGCTTCCGGGGACACTGAAGCTTTCTTT. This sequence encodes CSASGDTEAFF.

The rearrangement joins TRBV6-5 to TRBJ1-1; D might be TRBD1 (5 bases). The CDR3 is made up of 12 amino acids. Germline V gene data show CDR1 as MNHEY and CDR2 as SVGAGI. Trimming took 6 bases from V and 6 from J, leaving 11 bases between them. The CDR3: CASSLGLAEAFF. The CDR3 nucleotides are TGTGCCAGCAGCCTGGGACTGGCTGAAGCTTTCTTT.

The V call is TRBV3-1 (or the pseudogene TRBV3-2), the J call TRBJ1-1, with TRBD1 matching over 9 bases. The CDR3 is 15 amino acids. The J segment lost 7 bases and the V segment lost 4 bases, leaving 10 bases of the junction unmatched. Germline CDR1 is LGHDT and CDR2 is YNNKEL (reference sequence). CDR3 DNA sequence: TGTGCCAGCAGCCGCCGCCCCGGGACAGGGAATGAAGCTTTCTTT. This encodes CASSRRPGTGNEAFF.

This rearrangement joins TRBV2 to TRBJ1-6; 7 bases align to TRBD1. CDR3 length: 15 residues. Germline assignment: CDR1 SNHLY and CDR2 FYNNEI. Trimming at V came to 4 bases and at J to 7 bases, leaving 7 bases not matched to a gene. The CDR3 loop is CASSARGDSNSPLHF. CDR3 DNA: TGTGCCAGCAGTGCCAGGGGGGATTCGAATTCACCCCTCCACTTT.

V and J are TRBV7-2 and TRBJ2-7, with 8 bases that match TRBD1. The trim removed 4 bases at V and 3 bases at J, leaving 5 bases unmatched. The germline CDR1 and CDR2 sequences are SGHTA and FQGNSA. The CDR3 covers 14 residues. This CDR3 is CASSYGQGYYEQYF. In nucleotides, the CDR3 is TGTGCCAGCAGCTACGGACAGGGTTACTACGAGCAGTACTTC.

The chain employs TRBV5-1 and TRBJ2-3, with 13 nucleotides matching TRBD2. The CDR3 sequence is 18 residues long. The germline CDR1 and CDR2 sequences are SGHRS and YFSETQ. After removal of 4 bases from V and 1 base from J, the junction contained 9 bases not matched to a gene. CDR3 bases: TGCGCCAGCAGCCGTACTAGCGGGGGGGCCTGGGGCACAGATACGCAGTATTTT. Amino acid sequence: CASSRTSGGAWGTDTQYF. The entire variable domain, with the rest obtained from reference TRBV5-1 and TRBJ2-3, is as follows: KAGVTQTPRYLIKTRGQQVTLSCSPISGHRSVSWYQQTPGQGLQFLFEYFSETQRNKGNFPGRFSGRQFSNSRSEMNVSTLELGDSALYLCASSRTSGGAWGTDTQYFGPGTRLTVL.

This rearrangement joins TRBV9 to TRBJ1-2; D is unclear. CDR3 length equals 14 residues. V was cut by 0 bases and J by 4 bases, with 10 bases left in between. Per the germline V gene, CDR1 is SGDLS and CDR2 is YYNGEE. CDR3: CASSVVSDSYGYTF. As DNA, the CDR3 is TGTGCCAGCAGCGTAGTGTCAGACTCCTATGGCTACACCTTC.

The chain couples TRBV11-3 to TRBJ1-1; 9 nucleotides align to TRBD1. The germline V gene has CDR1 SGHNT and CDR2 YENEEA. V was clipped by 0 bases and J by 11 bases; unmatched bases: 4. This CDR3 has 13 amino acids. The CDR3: CASSLDRGTGAFF. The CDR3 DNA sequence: TGTGCCAGCAGCTTAGATCGGGGGACAGGGGCTTTCTTT.

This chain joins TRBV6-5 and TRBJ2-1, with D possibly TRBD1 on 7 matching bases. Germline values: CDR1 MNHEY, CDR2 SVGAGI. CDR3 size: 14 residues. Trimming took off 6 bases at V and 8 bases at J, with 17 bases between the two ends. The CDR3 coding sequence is TGTGCCAGCAGACCCCCCGACAGGGAGGATGAGCAGTTCTTC. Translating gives CASRPPDREDEQFF.

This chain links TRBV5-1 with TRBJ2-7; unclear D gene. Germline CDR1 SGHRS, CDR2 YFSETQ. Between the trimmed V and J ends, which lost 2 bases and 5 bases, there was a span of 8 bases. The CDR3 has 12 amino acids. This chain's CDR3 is CASSLLGDEQYF. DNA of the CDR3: TGCGCCAGCAGCTTACTTGGGGACGAGCAGTACTTC.

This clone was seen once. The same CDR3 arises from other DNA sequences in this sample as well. The CDR3 spells CASSESGVYGYTF. The CDR3 region has the DNA TGTGCCAGCAGTGAGTCAGGGGTCTATGGCTACACCTTC. The gene calls are TRBV2 and TRBJ1-2; a weak D match, TRBD1 (6 bases). The ends were cut back, 3 bases at V and 4 bases at J, with 9 bases in the middle. The CDR3 has 13 amino acids. In germline, CDR1 is SNHLY, CDR2 FYNNEI.

Here the CDR3 DNA reads TGTGCCAGCAGCTTAGTTGACGGGTCGCCCCAGCATTTT. Translation: CASSLVDGSPQHF. The chain carries TRBV7-8 and TRBJ1-5; D ambiguous. There are 13 residues in the CDR3. The V gene's germline CDR1 is SGHVS and CDR2 FQNEAQ. Deletions cut 1 base from V and 9 bases from J, with 10 bases between.